A single sample gave rise to the 17 T cell receptor beta chains below, sequenced in a study of shared T cell receptors in the human thymus. Profiled with immunoSEQ multiplex PCR; TCRdb holds only in-frame clones, not every one. Here the sample spans hundreds of thousands of clones, roughly 88% being singletons. This sample also appeared in a second study, on human thymus T cells.

Source material: thymocytes. The receptor set was obtained from a boy under two years old with a congenital heart defect.

The V call is TRBV27, the J call TRBJ2-7; the D gene is possibly TRBD1 (5 bases). Germline CDR1 and CDR2: MNHEY and SMNVEV (reference sequence). The CDR3 has 16 residues. V lost 5 bases and J lost 3, with 20 bases in between. In DNA, the CDR3 is TGTGCCAGCAGTCACCGGGCGGAGTCCGACAGCTACGAGCAGTACTTC. Translation gives CASSHRAESDSYEQYF.

This chain connects TRBV10-3 to TRBJ2-5, with D possibly matching TRBD2 (6 bases). Germline V gene lookup returns CDR1 ENHRY and CDR2 SYGVKD. The V end was cut by 6 bases, the J end by 5 bases, with 25 bases between. The length of the CDR3 is 17 residues. CDR3 nucleotides: TGTGCCATCAGGGTTCCCTCAGCCGGAGGGAGATCTGAGACCCAGTACTTC. Translation gives CAIRVPSAGGRSETQYF.

The chain recombines TRBV4-1 with TRBJ2-7; D not resolved. Germline CDR1 is MGHRA and CDR2 is YSYEKL. Trimming left V 0 bases short and J 2 bases short, with 5 bases between. The CDR3 sequence is 13 residues long. As DNA, the CDR3 is TGCGCCAGCAGCCAAGACAGTCCCTACGAGCAGTACTTC. Protein sequence: CASSQDSPYEQYF.

The rearrangement joins TRBV11-2 to TRBJ2-7; 10 bases are a match to TRBD2. The CDR3 totals 16 residues. The J segment lost 3 bases and the V segment lost 7 bases, leaving 12 bases of the junction unmatched. Germline CDR1 and CDR2: SGHAT and FQNNGV. CDR3 coding DNA: TGTGCCAGCACCCGGGGGCTAGCGGGAGCCGGCTACGAGCAGTACTTC. It translates to CASTRGLAGAGYEQYF.

V usage is TRBV7-8 and J usage is TRBJ2-1; unclear D gene. The germline V gene encodes CDR1 SGHVS and CDR2 FQNEAQ. The CDR3 runs to 15 residues. The V and J ends lost 3 bases and 2 bases respectively, with 11 bases between them. The CDR3 bases are TGTGCCAGCAGCTTTTCCCCCGAGACCTACAATGAGCAGTTCTTC. This encodes CASSFSPETYNEQFF.

The chain couples TRBV7-6 to TRBJ1-4; 8 nucleotides agree with TRBD1. This CDR3 comprises 17 residues. CDR1 is SGHVS, CDR2 FNYEAQ, per germline. The J segment lost 3 bases and the V segment lost 5 bases, leaving 11 bases of the junction unmatched. CDR3 region: CASSEDRGGMANEKLFF. The CDR3 nucleotides read TGTGCCAGCAGCGAAGACAGGGGAGGGATGGCTAATGAAAAACTGTTTTTT.

This rearrangement joins TRBV6-4 to TRBJ2-3; 11 nucleotides match TRBD2. J was trimmed by 6 bases and V by 2 bases; bases with no gene match: 10. This CDR3 spans 17 amino acids. CDR1 and CDR2 (germline): MRHNA, SNTAGT. The CDR3 protein is CASSDLNSGRAPDTQYF. The CDR3 bases are TGTGCCAGCAGTGACCTAAATAGCGGGAGGGCCCCGGATACGCAGTATTTT.

CDR3 nucleotides: TGTGCCAGCACTCCGGGGCAGGGAGGCCTCTGCGAGCAGTACTTC. It is translated as CASTPGQGGLCEQYF. The chain couples TRBV7-9 to TRBJ2-7, with a weak D call TRBD2 (6 bases). CDR1 is SEHNR, CDR2 FQNEAQ, per germline (reference sequence). The CDR3 covers 15 residues. Trimming pared 7 bases from V and 6 bases from J, leaving 22 bases between.

The chain links TRBV7-2 to TRBJ2-1; D gene unclear. The germline V and J ends were trimmed by 1 base and 0 bases, with 10 bases remaining between them. The V gene's germline CDR1 is SGHTA and CDR2 FQGNSA. The CDR3 has 16 amino acids. CDR3 coding DNA: TGTGCCAGCAGCTTAGGCGAGGCTCCCTCCTACAATGAGCAGTTCTTC. This translates into CASSLGEAPSYNEQFF.

This chain uses TRBV28 with TRBJ2-3; the match to TRBD2 covers 13 bases. Germline V CDR1 and CDR2: MDHEN, SYDVKM. The junction had 10 bases not matched to a gene; V was cut back by 4 bases and J by 6 bases. The CDR3 spans 17 residues. The CDR3 region has the DNA TGTGCCAGCAGTTCCCAGTGGACTAGCGGGAGTGGGGATACGCAGTATTTT. Protein: CASSSQWTSGSGDTQYF.

This rearrangement joins TRBV6-5 to TRBJ1-5; D unresolved. Per the germline V gene, CDR1 is MNHEY and CDR2 is SVGAGI. V dropped 0 bases and J dropped 5 bases, with 14 bases sitting between them. The CDR3 extends over 16 amino acids. The CDR3: CASSYSHPRGDQPQHF. Here the CDR3 DNA reads TGTGCCAGCAGTTACTCGCACCCCCGGGGAGATCAGCCCCAGCATTTT.

The genes are TRBV29-1 and TRBJ2-2; D not certain. This CDR3 is built from 14 residues. CDR1 is SQVTM and CDR2 is ANQGSEA in the germline V gene. Trimming left V 0 bases short and J 6 bases short, with 11 bases between. The CDR3 spells CSVEDPSGAGELFF. DNA of the CDR3: TGCAGCGTTGAAGATCCTTCCGGAGCCGGGGAGCTGTTTTTT.

The sample holds a few counts of this clone. This chain connects TRBV19 to TRBJ1-5, with D perhaps matching TRBD1 (6 bases). The germline CDR1 and CDR2 sequences are LNHDA and SQIVND (reference sequence). V was shortened by 3 bases and J by 1 base, with 22 bases between the two germline ends. The CDR3 is made up of 19 amino acids. CDR3: CASSMGIFRDTTSNQPQHF. The DNA for the CDR3 is TGTGCCAGTAGTATGGGGATCTTCCGGGACACCACGAGCAATCAGCCCCAGCATTTT.

The J gene is TRBJ2-7, the V gene TRBV14, with 8 bases fitting TRBD2. V lost 0 bases to trimming and J lost 0 bases; unmatched junction nucleotides: 10. Per germline, CDR1 SGHDN and CDR2 FVKESK. This CDR3 is built from 18 residues. The DNA for the CDR3 is TGTGCCAGCAGCCAAGAATCCCCTCTAGCGGGTCTCTCCTACGAGCAGTACTTC. This translates into CASSQESPLAGLSYEQYF.

The rearrangement links TRBV29-1 to TRBJ2-7, with 10 bases lining up with TRBD2. CDR1 and CDR2 from the germline V gene are SQVTM and ANQGSEA. The CDR3 covers 18 residues. The junction had 17 bases not matched to a gene; V was cut back by 3 bases and J by 3 bases. The CDR3 bases are TGCAGCGTTGACAAGGGTGAGCGGGAGGGGCCCCCAGGCTACGAGCAGTACTTC. It encodes CSVDKGEREGPPGYEQYF.

CDR3 sequence reads: CASSAREGRYEQYF. CDR3 sequence (DNA): TGTGCCAGCAGCGCGCGGGAGGGCCGATACGAGCAGTACTTC. The rearrangement uses TRBV7-2 and TRBJ2-7; 9 positions match TRBD2. The germline V gene has CDR1 SGHTA and CDR2 FQGNSA. CDR3 size: 14 residues. V lost 5 bases and J lost 4; bases outside the gene matches: 6.

This rearrangement joins TRBV4-3 to TRBJ1-4; D possibly corresponds to TRBD1 (5 bases). The germline V gene has CDR1 LGHNA and CDR2 YSLEER. V lost 1 base and J lost 1, with 13 bases in between. The CDR3 totals 17 residues. CDR3 loop: CASSQGRGLGTNEKLFF. The CDR3 bases are TGCGCCAGCAGCCAAGGGCGGGGCCTGGGAACTAATGAAAAACTGTTTTTT.